This TCR beta chain was captured by sequencing in a study of beta chain features in type 1 diabetes. Reverse transcription of all isolated RNA meant that expressed TCRB transcripts were sequenced. Generated by immunoSEQ multiplex PCR, the TCRdb table keeps only in-frame clones and is missing some. Counted here are under 450,000 clones, about 14% occurring once; the ten biggest clones make up roughly 0.038%. About this clone itself: Its target is not known.

Sorted populations were all over 95% pure. V shed 6 bases, J shed 6 bases, and the junction held 4 bases outside the gene matches. Per germline, CDR1 MNHEY and CDR2 SVGAGI. The CDR3 covers 13 residues. Study findings and constraints: Using cDNA template may skew counts toward highly expressing activated cells.

The material sequenced was naive CD4+ T cells from blood. This chain links TRBV6-5 with TRBJ1-2, with 10 bases identical to TRBD1. This clonotype was obtained from a man under 40 in good health. CDR3 nucleotides: TGTGCCAGCAGGCGACAGGGGGCCCATGGCTACACCTTC. Protein sequence: CASRRQGAHGYTF.